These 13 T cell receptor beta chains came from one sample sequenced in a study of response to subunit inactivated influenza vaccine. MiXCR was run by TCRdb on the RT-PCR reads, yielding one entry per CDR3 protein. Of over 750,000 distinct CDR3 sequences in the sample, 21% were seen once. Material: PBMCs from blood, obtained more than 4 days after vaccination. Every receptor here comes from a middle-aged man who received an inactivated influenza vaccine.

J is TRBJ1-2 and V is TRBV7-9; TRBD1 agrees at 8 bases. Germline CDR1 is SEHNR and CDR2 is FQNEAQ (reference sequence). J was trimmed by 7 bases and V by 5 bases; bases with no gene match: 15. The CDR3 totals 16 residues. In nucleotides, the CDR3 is TGTGCCAGCAGCCGAGCCCGAATGACAGGGACAGGTGGCTACACCTTC. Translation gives CASSRARMTGTGGYTF.

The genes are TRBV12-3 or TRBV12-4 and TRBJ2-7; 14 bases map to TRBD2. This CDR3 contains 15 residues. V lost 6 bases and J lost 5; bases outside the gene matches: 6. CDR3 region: CASSPRTSGRNEQYF. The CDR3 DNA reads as TGTGCCAGCAGCCCCCGGACTAGCGGGAGGAACGAGCAGTACTTC.

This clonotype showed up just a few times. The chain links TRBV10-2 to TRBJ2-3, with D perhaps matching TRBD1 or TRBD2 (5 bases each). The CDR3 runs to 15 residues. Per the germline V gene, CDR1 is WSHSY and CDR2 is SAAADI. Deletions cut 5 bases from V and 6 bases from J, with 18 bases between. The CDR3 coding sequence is TGCGCCAGCAGTTCCCTCGGGGCCCAAGGGGATACGCAGTATTTT. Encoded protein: CASSSLGAQGDTQYF.

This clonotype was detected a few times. The CDR3 loop reads CASSYFIGRSYTF. The CDR3 DNA reads as TGTGCCAGCAGTTATTTTATCGGGCGGAGCTACACCTTC. The V gene is TRBV6-5, the J gene TRBJ1-2, with no clear D. Germline CDR1 reads MNHEY; CDR2 reads SVGAGI. The CDR3 is 13 amino acids. V lost 3 bases, J lost 9 bases, and 14 bases lay in between.

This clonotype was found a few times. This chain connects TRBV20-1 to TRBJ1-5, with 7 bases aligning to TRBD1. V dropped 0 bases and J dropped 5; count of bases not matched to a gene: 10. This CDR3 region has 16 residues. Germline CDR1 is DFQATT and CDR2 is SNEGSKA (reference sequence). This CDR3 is CSARDRLTGRDQPQHF. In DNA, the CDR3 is TGCAGTGCTAGAGATCGCCTGACAGGGCGAGATCAGCCCCAGCATTTT.

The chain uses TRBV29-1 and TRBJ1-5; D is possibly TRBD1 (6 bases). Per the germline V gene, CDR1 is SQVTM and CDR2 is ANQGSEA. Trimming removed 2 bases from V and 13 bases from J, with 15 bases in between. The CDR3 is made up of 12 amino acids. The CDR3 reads CSVEIQGAGQHF. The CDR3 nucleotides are TGCAGCGTTGAAATACAGGGCGCGGGTCAGCATTTT.

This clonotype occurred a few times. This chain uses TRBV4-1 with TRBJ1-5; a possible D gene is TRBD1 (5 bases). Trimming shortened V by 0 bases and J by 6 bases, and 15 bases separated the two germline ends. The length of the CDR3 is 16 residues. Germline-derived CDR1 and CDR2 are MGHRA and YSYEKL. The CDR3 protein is CASSQDLLRVGQPQHF. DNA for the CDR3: TGCGCCAGCAGCCAAGATCTACTCAGGGTAGGTCAGCCCCAGCATTTT.

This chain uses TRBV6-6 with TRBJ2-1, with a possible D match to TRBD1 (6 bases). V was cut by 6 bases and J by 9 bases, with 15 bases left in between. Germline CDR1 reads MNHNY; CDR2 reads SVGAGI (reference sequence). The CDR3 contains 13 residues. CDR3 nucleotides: TGTGCCAGCAGAACGACAGGTCCGGGTGAGCAGTTCTTC. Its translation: CASRTTGPGEQFF.

CDR3 DNA sequence: TGTGCCAGCAGCTCGGCCCCGACTAGCGGGAGAGAGACCCAGTACTTC. Its protein is CASSSAPTSGRETQYF. The genes are TRBV5-5 and TRBJ2-5; the match to TRBD2 covers 12 bases. The CDR3 has 16 amino acids. Trimming took 3 bases from V and 4 from J; bases not matched to a gene: 7. Germline V lookup: CDR1 SGHKS, CDR2 YYEKEE (reference sequence).

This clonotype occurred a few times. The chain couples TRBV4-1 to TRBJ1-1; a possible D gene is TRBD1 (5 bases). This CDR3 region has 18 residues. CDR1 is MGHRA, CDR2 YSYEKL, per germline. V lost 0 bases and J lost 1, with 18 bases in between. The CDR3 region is CASSQDSGDLYGNTEAFF. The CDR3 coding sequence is TGCGCCAGCAGCCAAGATTCCGGGGACCTCTACGGGAACACTGAAGCTTTCTTT.

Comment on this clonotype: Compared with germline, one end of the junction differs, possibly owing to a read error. Written as DNA, the CDR3 is TGTGCCATCAGTTTAGCCTATGGACAGGGGGCTTTGTCAGATACGCAGTATTTT. This translates into CAISLAYGQGALSDTQYF. The chain employs TRBV12-3 or TRBV12-4 and TRBJ2-3; 11 bases align to TRBD1. CDR3 size: 18 residues.

The DNA of the CDR3 is TGCAGTGCCACCGGACAGGGGGCGGGACTGGATACGCAGTATTTT. Encoded protein: CSATGQGAGLDTQYF. The chain combines TRBV20-1 with TRBJ2-3; 11 positions agree with TRBD1. This CDR3 region has 15 residues. Unmatched junction bases numbered 11, after V lost 6 bases and J lost 6 bases. Germline V gives CDR1 DFQATT, CDR2 SNEGSKA (reference sequence).

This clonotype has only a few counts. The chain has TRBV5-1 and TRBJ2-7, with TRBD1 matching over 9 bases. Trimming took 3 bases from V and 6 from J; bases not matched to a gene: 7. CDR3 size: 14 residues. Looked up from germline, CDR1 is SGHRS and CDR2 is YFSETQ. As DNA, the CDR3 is TGCGCCAGCAGCTCCTTGTCGACAGGGGGCGAGCAGTACTTC. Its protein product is CASSSLSTGGEQYF.